The rows below give T cell receptor beta chains drawn from one sample of a study of blood T cell repertoires in COVID-19. The repertoire was sequenced with immunoSEQ multiplex PCR; TCRdb's copy has only in-frame clones and lacks some. The sample carries approximately 670,000 clones, about 90% recorded once. Sequencing used peripheral blood. All receptors derive from a woman younger than 35 with acute or convalescent COVID-19. Each CDR3 is given without its conserved first and last residue. Each record gives: J gene, V gene, clone size, CDR3 protein. Some rows mark clone size as missing; the rest say once, few, many or name a class of expanded clone.

TRBJ2-1 TRBV18 . ASSPARGGPYNEQF
TRBJ1-2 TRBV7-2 . ASSFHGRGTNYGYT
TRBJ1-2 TRBV19 . ASSEAGFYGYT
TRBJ2-1 TRBV10-3 . AINEGAEYNEQF
TRBJ1-6 TRBV4-2 . ASSHDRGVNSPLH
TRBJ1-1 TRBV12-3/TRBV12-4 . ASSNRGTEAF
TRBJ1-6 TRBV11-2 . ASSLARGTGNYNSPLH
TRBJ1-2 TRBV23-1 once ASSRYRGPNYGYT
TRBJ1-4 TRBV29-1 . SVEGTSTNEKLF
TRBJ2-7 TRBV5-4 . ASSPGQGRNEQY
TRBJ1-3 TRBV4-3 . ASSQDLSRARAGNTIY
TRBJ1-2 TRBV6-5 . ASSSNRGPYGYT
TRBJ1-1 TRBV5-3 . ARSQLREKGTEAF
TRBJ1-2 TRBV7-9 . ASSLGQGSYT
TRBJ1-2 TRBV2 . ASSDGDRVMHGYT
TRBJ1-5 TRBV12-3/TRBV12-4 . ASSFADQPQH
TRBJ2-1 TRBV15 . ATSRPTGNNEQF
TRBJ2-2 TRBV7-3 . ASSLIGSNTGELF
TRBJ2-6 TRBV15 . ATSRGRRTGVAGANVLT
TRBJ2-5 TRBV5-1 . ASSLLGGSRETQY
TRBJ2-2 TRBV18 . ASSPRDTGELF
TRBJ2-7 TRBV21-1 . ASSRRDRVTYEQY
TRBJ2-7 TRBV5-5 . ASSSGQGVPYEQY
TRBJ2-3 TRBV30 . AWSVGRAGGFTDTQY
TRBJ2-2 TRBV19 . ASSIYVSSGAGELF
TRBJ2-3 TRBV7-2 . ASSLFFTSGGITDTQY
TRBJ1-2 TRBV11-2 . ASSPRGSYGYT
TRBJ2-3 TRBV27 . ASSLSMPVAGGPTDTQY
TRBJ1-2 TRBV24-1 few ATSDLSGNGYT